The present T cell receptor beta chain was sequenced within a study of shared clonotypes between healthy human individuals. General study results and limits: Among the subsets, naive ones generally showed larger estimated richness than memory ones. Large depth notwithstanding, sorted-subset sequencing proved incomplete by rarefaction.

Sequencing used immunoSEQ multiplex PCR; TCRdb keeps in-frame clones, though not all of them. Seen here are approximately 1,000,000 clones, 60% to 80% observed once, and the top ten hold roughly 0.83%. Remarks on this clone: The antigen is not known. Mismatch with germline at one junction end may stem from a read error.

The CDR3 contains 15 residues. Germline V gene sequence: CDR1 LNHDA, CDR2 SQIVND (reference sequence). The receptor comes from a man in his late teens or twenties in good health. Some clones in this sample may be carry-over from other donors' samples. This chain joins TRBV19 and TRBJ2-5; D perhaps matches TRBD2 (5 bases). Sequencing used memory CD4+ T cells from PBMCs. The subset here: CD45RA-negative fraction. CDR3 coding DNA: TGTGCCAGCAGTAGGAGGACGACCGGGGAGGAGACCCAGTACTTC. Protein sequence: CASSRRTTGEETQYF.